This TCR beta chain was obtained from a study of T-cell reconstitution after alpha-beta-depleted transplantation in children. For TCRbeta, the library was prepared with unique molecular identifiers. TCRdb re-derived calls from the PCR reads in MiXCR, one entry per CDR3 protein. The sample includes over 150,000 distinct CDR3 sequences, approximately 6.3% of them seen just once. With 1 base clipped from V and 1 base from J, the junction kept 2 bases outside the gene matches. The CDR3 sequence is 16 residues long. Germline assignment: CDR1 LGHNA and CDR2 YSLEER. The chain links TRBV4-3 to TRBJ2-1; 9 nucleotides agree with TRBD2. The receptor comes from a boy aged 2-15 years with acute lymphoblastic leukemia, due to receive a stem cell transplant. This sample comprised PBMCs, obtained before TCRalphabeta/CD19-depleted stem cell transplant. The CDR3 region has the DNA TGCGCCAGCAGCCAAGGACTAGCGGCATCCTACAATGAGCAGTTCTTC. Translation gives CASSQGLAASYNEQFF.